This TCR beta chain emerged from a study of blood T cells in healthy people across ages. Total RNA, at least 5.5 micrograms per sample, was extracted from PBMCs. This clonotype was seen a handful of times. Germline V gene sequence: CDR1 SGHTA, CDR2 FQGNSA. The CDR3 sequence is 14 residues long. The use of a sample-barcoded 5' primer and a J-beta primer mix characterized a second PCR of about 7 to 12 cycles. In TCRdb, the 5' RACE reads were re-called with MiXCR into one record per CDR3 protein. The sample lists about 780,000 distinct CDR3 sequences, around 50% occurring once. The sequencing sample was made of blood. The genes are TRBV7-2 and TRBJ2-7; TRBD1 matches 8 bases. The last part of the DNA fits TRBJ2-5 better; the J call may be wrong. This TCR derives from an older man in good health. DNA for the CDR3: TGTGCCAGCAGCTTGCCCGGGACAGGTGGGACCCAGTACTTC. Its protein is CASSLPGTGGTQYF.